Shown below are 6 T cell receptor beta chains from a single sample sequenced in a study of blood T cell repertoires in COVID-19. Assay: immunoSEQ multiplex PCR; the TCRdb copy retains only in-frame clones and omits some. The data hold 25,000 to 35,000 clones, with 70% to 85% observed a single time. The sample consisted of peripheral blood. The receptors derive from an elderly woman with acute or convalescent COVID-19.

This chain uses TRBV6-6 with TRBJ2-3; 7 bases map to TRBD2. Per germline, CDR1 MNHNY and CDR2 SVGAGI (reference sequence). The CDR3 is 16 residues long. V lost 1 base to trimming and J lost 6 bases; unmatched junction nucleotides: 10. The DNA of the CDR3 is TGTGCCAGCAGTTACTTCCTAGCGGAAACGATGGATACGCAGTATTTT. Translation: CASSYFLAETMDTQYF.

The CDR3 nucleotides read TGCAGTGCTAGTGGCCAGAACTATGGCTACACCTTC. This sequence encodes CSASGQNYGYTF. This chain connects TRBV20-1 to TRBJ1-2, with D unresolved. V was pared by 3 bases and J by 2 bases, with 7 bases between. Looked up from germline, CDR1 is DFQATT and CDR2 is SNEGSKA (reference sequence). CDR3 length equals 12 residues.

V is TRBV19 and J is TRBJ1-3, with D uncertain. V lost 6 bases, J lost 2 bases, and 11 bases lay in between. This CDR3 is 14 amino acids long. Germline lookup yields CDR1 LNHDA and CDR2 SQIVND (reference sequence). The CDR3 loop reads CASRPVSTGNTIYF. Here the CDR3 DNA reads TGTGCCAGTAGACCGGTGAGCACTGGAAACACCATATATTTT.

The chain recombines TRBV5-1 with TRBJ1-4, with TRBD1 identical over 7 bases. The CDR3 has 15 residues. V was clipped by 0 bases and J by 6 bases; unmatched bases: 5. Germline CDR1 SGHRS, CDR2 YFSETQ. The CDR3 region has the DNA TGCGCCAGCAGCTTGGGCAGGGGGATTTATGAAAAACTGTTTTTT. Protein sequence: CASSLGRGIYEKLFF. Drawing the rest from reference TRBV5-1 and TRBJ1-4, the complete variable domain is KAGVTQTPRYLIKTRGQQVTLSCSPISGHRSVSWYQQTPGQGLQFLFEYFSETQRNKGNFPGRFSGRQFSNSRSEMNVSTLELGDSALYLCASSLGRGIYEKLFFGSGTQLSVL.

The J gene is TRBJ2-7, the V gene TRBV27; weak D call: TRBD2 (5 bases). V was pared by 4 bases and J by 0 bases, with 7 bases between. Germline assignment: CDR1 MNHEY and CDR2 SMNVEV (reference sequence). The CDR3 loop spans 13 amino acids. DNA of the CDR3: TGTGCCAGCAGTTCCGGGGACTCCTACGAGCAGTACTTC. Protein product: CASSSGDSYEQYF.

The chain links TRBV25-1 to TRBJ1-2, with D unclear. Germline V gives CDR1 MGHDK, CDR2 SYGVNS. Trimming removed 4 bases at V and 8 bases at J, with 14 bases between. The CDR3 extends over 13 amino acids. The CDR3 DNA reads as TGTGCCAGCAGTGCCGGGGTGGTTGGAGGCTACACCTTC. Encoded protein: CASSAGVVGGYTF.